This TCR beta chain was documented in a study of T cells in Graves' hyperthyroidism and ophthalmopathy. The source material, RNA transcripts, was used to amplify TCR beta CDR3 regions. In the first-round RT-PCR of the TCR CDR3, the HTBI primer set was used. TCRdb called the multiplex PCR reads again in MiXCR, with one record for every CDR3 protein. Of roughly 510,000 distinct CDR3 sequences listed, roughly 20% are singletons. This clonotype was detected a few times. The CDR3 is 13 residues long. The V gene lost 4 bases and the J gene lost 7 bases, with 14 bases spanning the gap. What was sequenced was blood. The gene calls are TRBV12-3 or TRBV12-4 and TRBJ2-7; D is uncertain. The TCR sequence derives from a man younger than 35 with Graves' hyperthyroidism. The CDR3 region has the DNA TGTGCCAGCAGTTGGCAGGCTTCTAGAGAGCAGTACTTC. Residues: CASSWQASREQYF.